This T cell receptor (beta chain) was obtained from a study of control samples from healthy donors and cancer patients. The table came from immunoSEQ multiplex PCR; TCRdb's copy has only in-frame clones and leaves some out. Altogether about 82,000 clones are present, roughly 94% being singletons, with the ten largest covering 4.8%. CDR3 length: 12 residues. From germline, CDR1 is LNHDA and CDR2 SQIVND (reference sequence). V shed 5 bases and J shed 4 bases, with 9 bases lying between them. The chain recombines TRBV19 with TRBJ2-7, with D possibly matching TRBD2 (5 bases). The sample consisted of blood. This receptor was taken from a young woman in good health. The CDR3 is CASSAGPYEQYF. The CDR3 nucleotides read TGTGCCAGTAGTGCGGGTCCTTACGAGCAGTACTTC.